This T cell receptor (beta chain) originates from a study of regulatory T cells in long-lasting Graves disease (dated by TCRdb to the early 2020s). General notes on the study: Persistent Graves' disease was defined as antithyroid drug treatment for over 5 years with persistently positive TSH receptor autoantibodies. Persistent Graves' disease patients were compared with newly diagnosed Graves' disease patients by peripheral blood TCR sequencing and RNA sequencing. The study was registered as a clinical trial and conducted in China. TCR sequencing covered roughly 13 persistent and 20 or so newly diagnosed Graves' disease patients, around 35 samples in total. Antithyroid drugs had been taken for about 10.3 years on average by persistent Graves' disease patients in the clinical cohort. The research as a whole found: Persistent Graves' disease patients showed lower TCR Shannon entropy and fewer highly expanded clones than newly diagnosed patients, suggesting clonal expansion. Sequencing and analysis were restricted to the TCR beta chain. Patients with persistent disease shared more public clonotypes (fewer than 3,000) than newly diagnosed patients did (966). The study examined only peripheral blood because the primary lesion, thyroid tissue, could not be accessed. The authors acknowledged the small sample size as a limitation that may reduce accuracy. Preferential use of TRBV28, TRBJ1-2 and TRBJ2-5 was observed in persistent disease, whereas TRBV20-1 and TRBJ2-1 were favored in newly diagnosed disease.

This clonotype was seen more than once but under ten times. The antigen it recognizes is unknown. Base-call qualities are not available, and no considerably larger clone is one nucleotide away. The library relied on multiplex PCR. TCRdb shows the sequencer as Illumina HiSeq 4000. iRepertoire HTBI primers and Arm-PCR amplification of CDR3 regions were used to construct TCR beta libraries. Gel purification was performed on PCR products prior to sequencing. Regarding the original processing steps: Across samples, around 62 TRBV and roughly 15 TRBJ segments were identified and used for gene usage analysis of CDR3 amino acid clonotypes. Filtered high-quality paired reads were merged into contigs using COPE and FqMerger. BLAST was used to align contigs to the IMGT TRBV, TRBD and TRBJ reference genes, and CDR3 was defined following IMGT. Any clonotype with a frequency above 0.1% was counted as a highly expanded clone. Shannon entropy served as the measure of repertoire diversity, while the Gini coefficient captured V-J evenness. Public clonotypes were defined as clonotypes shared by more than one individual. The public reads were quality trimmed at Q25 with fastp and then assembled into clones with MiXCR by TCRdb, keeping productive beta chains. Each CDR3 protein appears once, grouped with its most common genes and DNA. The V and J calls and clone size are TCRdb's, not the authors'. In all, the sample holds around 430,000 distinct CDR3 sequences, and less than 25% of those were seen once. The top ten constitute around 13% of the sample.

CDR1 is given as DFQATT and CDR2 as SNEGSKA, both from the germline V gene (reference sequence). V is pared back by 0 bases and J by 4 bases, with 10 bases lying between the germline termini. The CDR3 has 13 amino acids, counting the end cysteine and phenylalanine. Solely the CDR3 DNA is kept, with 39 bases framed from the first base. What this sample's time point label stands for: persistent/refractory GD, antithyroid drugs over 5 years with positive TRAb. For both TCR sequencing and RNA sequencing, RNA was extracted from PBMCs using TRIzol. Graves' disease was diagnosed according to American Thyroid Association guidelines. Patients for the study were recruited at an endocrinology department in Xi'an, China. Each patient gave 8.5 to 9.5 milliliters of peripheral blood, collected in an EDTA anticoagulant tube. Ficoll Paque Plus density gradient separation was used to isolate PBMCs, and no further T cell sorting was done. An Agilent 2100 Bioanalyzer and agarose gel were used to check RNA quality, and a NanoDrop 2000 was used to measure RNA concentration.

This sequence uses TRBV20-1 and TRBJ2-7, and possibly TRBD2, on 6 matching bases. Sequences were derived from peripheral blood mononuclear cells (PBMCs), sampled when the disease was refractory, from a patient treated with antithyroid drugs. The origin of this receptor is a female donor with Graves disease. The sequenced DNA is TGCAGTGCTAGAGAGGGAGGAAGATACGAGCAGTACTTC. This is translated as CSAREGGRYEQYF.